These 17 T cell receptor beta chains came from one sample sequenced in a study of T cells in Graves' hyperthyroidism and ophthalmopathy. The investigators amplified TCR beta CDR3 regions from RNA transcripts. TCR CDR3 underwent first-round RT-PCR with the HTBI primer set. TCRdb ran MiXCR on the multiplex PCR reads and lists one entry per CDR3 protein. The sample shows about 350,000 distinct CDR3 sequences, roughly 20% of them seen only once. Sequencing was done on a sample of blood. These TCRs come from a woman in her 40s with Graves' ophthalmopathy.

In this sample, this clonotype turned up many times. The J gene is TRBJ1-5, the V gene TRBV4-2; D is unclear. Trimming cost V 3 bases and J 6 bases, with 9 bases left between them. The CDR3 has 13 amino acids. Germline V CDR1 and CDR2: LGHNA, YNFKEQ. CDR3 coding DNA: TGTGCCAGCAGCCAGGAACGATTTCAGCCCCAGCATTTT. Translation: CASSQERFQPQHF.

The chain is built from TRBV6-5 and TRBJ2-7, with 9 positions matching TRBD2. Germline values: CDR1 MNHEY, CDR2 SVGAGI. There are 17 residues in the CDR3. Trimming took 4 bases from V and 6 from J; bases not matched to a gene: 16. The CDR3: CASSFGIAGEFLGEQYF. The CDR3 DNA reads as TGTGCCAGCAGTTTCGGGATAGCGGGAGAGTTTTTGGGCGAGCAGTACTTC.

The chain is built from TRBV12-3 or TRBV12-4 and TRBJ1-1, with a weak D call TRBD1 (6 bases). Trimming took 7 bases from V and 2 from J, leaving 14 bases between them. The CDR3 sequence is 14 residues long. The CDR3 nucleotides are TGTGCCAGCATAGCGCGGGGGCGAAACACTGAAGCTTTCTTT. Residues: CASIARGRNTEAFF.

J is TRBJ2-7 and V is TRBV30; 7 bases are a match to TRBD1. This CDR3 has 11 amino acids. Germline CDR1 reads GTSNPN; CDR2 reads SVGIG (reference sequence). The J segment lost 6 bases and the V segment lost 5 bases, leaving 4 bases of the junction unmatched. The chain's CDR3 is CAWVTGFEQYF. CDR3 nucleotide sequence: TGTGCCTGGGTGACAGGGTTCGAGCAGTACTTC. The whole variable domain, remainder taken from reference TRBV30 and TRBJ2-7, is SQTIHQWPATLVQPVGSPLSLECTVEGTSNPNLYWYRQAAGRGLQLLFYSVGIGQISSEVPQNLSASRPQDRQFILSSKKLLLSDSGFYLCAWVTGFEQYFGPGTRLTVT.

This chain uses TRBV20-1 with TRBJ2-5; D is undetermined. Germline values: CDR1 DFQATT, CDR2 SNEGSKA (reference sequence). The CDR3 consists of 10 residues. The CDR3 DNA reads TGCAGCTTATATCGAGAGACCCAGTACTTC. The encoded protein is CSLYRETQYF.

The table lists this clonotype with many counts. The V gene is TRBV7-9, the J gene TRBJ1-2; 8 positions agree with TRBD1. The CDR3 is 15 residues long. The germline V gene encodes CDR1 SEHNR and CDR2 FQNEAQ (reference sequence). Trimming at V came to 5 bases and at J to 2 bases, leaving 7 bases not matched to a gene. The CDR3 sequence: CASSTGRQGNYGYTF. The CDR3 DNA sequence: TGTGCCAGCAGCACGGGGAGACAGGGGAACTATGGCTACACCTTC.

This clonotype came up many times. This chain connects TRBV20-1 to TRBJ2-7; D is tentatively TRBD1 or TRBD2 (7 bases each). This CDR3 region has 14 residues. The germline V gene encodes CDR1 DFQATT and CDR2 SNEGSKA (reference sequence). V was pared by 5 bases and J by 5 bases, with 19 bases between. CDR3 sequence reads: CSARGEAGQHEQYF. The CDR3 DNA reads TGCAGTGCTCGGGGGGAAGCGGGACAGCACGAGCAGTACTTC.

This clonotype has at least ten counts. This chain connects TRBV28 to TRBJ1-1; D not resolved. In germline, CDR1 is MDHEN, CDR2 SYDVKM. Trimming took 5 bases from V and 1 from J, leaving 11 bases between them. The CDR3 covers 14 residues. Here the CDR3 reads CASSLRRENTEAFF. The CDR3 DNA reads TGTGCCAGCAGTCTCCGACGGGAGAACACTGAAGCTTTCTTT.

V and J are TRBV25-1 and TRBJ1-2; 7 positions agree with TRBD1. Looked up from germline, CDR1 is MGHDK and CDR2 is SYGVNS. V dropped 3 bases and J dropped 6; count of bases not matched to a gene: 10. The CDR3 spans 15 residues. As DNA, the CDR3 is TGTGCCAGCAGTGAGGCCCCGACAGGGCTGGATGGCTACACCTTC. Translation gives CASSEAPTGLDGYTF.

There are many counts of this clonotype. The chain combines TRBV29-1 with TRBJ2-2; tentatively, D is TRBD1 (5 bases). Between the trimmed V and J ends, which lost 4 bases and 4 bases, there was a span of 10 bases. The CDR3 consists of 13 residues. Germline V gene lookup returns CDR1 SQVTM and CDR2 ANQGSEA. Written as DNA, the CDR3 is TGCAGCGTTGTCACAGGTATCACCGGGGAGCTGTTTTTT. It specifies CSVVTGITGELFF.

This clonotype was seen ten or more times. This chain joins TRBV12-3 or TRBV12-4 and TRBJ2-7; the D gene could be TRBD1 or TRBD2 (6 bases each). V lost 5 bases, J lost 6 bases, and 23 bases lay in between. The CDR3 length is 16 residues. CDR3 residues: CASSGGTPTPGLEQYF. CDR3 coding DNA: TGTGCCAGCAGTGGCGGGACACCTACCCCGGGGCTCGAGCAGTACTTC.

In its sample, this clonotype was seen a few times. The chain recombines TRBV3-1 with TRBJ2-5; D might be TRBD1 (6 bases). Germline CDR1 and CDR2: LGHDT and YNNKEL (reference sequence). V lost 4 bases, J lost 0 bases, and 18 bases lay in between. The CDR3 is 17 amino acids. CDR3 sequence: CASSLTEGTQNQETQYF. The CDR3 bases are TGTGCCAGCAGCCTAACCGAAGGGACACAGAACCAAGAGACCCAGTACTTC.

This chain joins TRBV28 and TRBJ2-5; TRBD2 aligns across 10 bases. There are 14 residues in the CDR3. CDR1 and CDR2 from the germline V gene are MDHEN and SYDVKM. V lost 5 bases and J lost 5; bases outside the gene matches: 5. The CDR3 bases are TGTGCCAGCAGTATCCTGACTAGCGGGGAGACCCAGTACTTC. Its translation: CASSILTSGETQYF.

This clonotype was detected many times. A junction boundary mismatches the germline segment, possibly from a read error. The rearrangement joins TRBV6-2 or TRBV6-3 to TRBJ2-7; possibly TRBD1 for D (5 bases). Per germline, CDR1 MNHEY and CDR2 SVGEGT. The CDR3 has 15 residues. The CDR3 is CAGSYFLAGSNEQYF. The CDR3 bases are TGTGCCGGCAGTTACTTCCTGGCAGGGTCCAACGAGCAGTACTTC.

The DNA for the CDR3 is TGTGCCAGCAGTGAATGGTTGGGACAGGGATCACCCCTCCACTTT. Translation: CASSEWLGQGSPLHF. The genes are TRBV25-1 and TRBJ1-6; 9 bases are shared with TRBD1. The V gene's germline CDR1 is MGHDK and CDR2 SYGVNS. V lost 1 base, J lost 10 bases, and 5 bases stayed unmatched. The CDR3 loop spans 15 amino acids.

This clonotype was counted ten times or more. The rearrangement joins TRBV7-3 to TRBJ2-3; the D gene is possibly TRBD2 (5 bases). The V end lost 4 bases, the J end lost 8 bases, and 22 bases lay between the germline ends. The CDR3 contains 16 residues. Germline-derived CDR1 and CDR2 are SGHTA and FQGTGA. As DNA, the CDR3 is TGTGCCAGCAGCTCTCGGACGGAGGTAGACGTTTTTACGCAGTATTTT. It translates to CASSSRTEVDVFTQYF.

This chain joins TRBV12-3 or TRBV12-4 and TRBJ1-5, with TRBD1 as a possible D gene (5 bases). The CDR3 loop spans 15 amino acids. The germline V and J ends were trimmed by 0 bases and 4 bases, with 10 bases remaining between them. The CDR3 coding sequence is TGTGCCAGCAGTTTAGCGTCAGGGCAAAATCAGCCCCAGCATTTT. Its protein product is CASSLASGQNQPQHF.